These T cell receptor beta chains were read from a single sample in a study of cytomegalovirus exposure and HLA in healthy donors. Clones were sequenced by immunoSEQ multiplex PCR, and TCRdb holds only the in-frame ones, with some missing. The sample contains about 190,000 clones, roughly 81% of which appear only once. The sequenced sample consisted of PBMCs. The receptors here all came from a woman aged 30 to 39 in good health and CMV-seropositive. Both conserved end residues are part of each CDR3. A D gene is named only where the DNA matches it firmly. The size field is filled for only some rows; it gives once, few, many or a size class.

NA	TRBD1	TRBJ2-2	TRBV7-2	CASMDRTNTGELFF	TGTGCCAGCATGGACAGGACGAACACCGGGGAGCTGTTTTTT
NA	NA	TRBJ2-2	TRBV28	CASSLWGSGRNTGELFF	TGTGCCAGCAGTTTATGGGGTAGCGGTCGTAACACCGGGGAGCTGTTTTTT
NA	TRBD1	TRBJ2-7	TRBV20-1	CSAAGGEQYF	TGCAGTGCTGCAGGGGGCGAGCAGTACTTC
NA	NA	TRBJ2-7	TRBV4-1	CASSQEGAYEQYF	TGCGCCAGCAGCCAAGAGGGAGCCTACGAGCAGTACTTC
NA	TRBD1	TRBJ2-7	TRBV5-1	CASSSATGQPYEQYF	TGCGCCAGCAGCTCCGCTACGGGACAGCCCTACGAGCAGTACTTC
NA	TRBD1	TRBJ1-1	TRBV5-6	CASSPDYWGQQNTEAFF	TGTGCCAGCAGCCCTGATTACTGGGGACAGCAGAACACTGAAGCTTTCTTT
NA	TRBD2	TRBJ2-7	TRBV28	CASSRWRGSGSYEQYF	TGTGCCAGCAGCCGTTGGCGCGGGAGCGGTTCCTACGAGCAGTACTTC
NA	TRBD1	TRBJ1-2	TRBV6-5	CASRSGTGFGYTF	TGTGCCAGCAGGTCCGGGACAGGCTTTGGCTACACCTTC
NA	TRBD2	TRBJ2-7	TRBV6-1	CASSWTGRASYEQYF	TGTGCCAGCAGTTGGACCGGGAGGGCCTCGTACGAGCAGTACTTC
NA	NA	TRBJ1-2	TRBV6-1	CASTLVANYGYTF	TGTGCCAGCACCCTCGTTGCTAACTATGGCTACACCTTC
NA	TRBD1	TRBJ1-4	TRBV11-1	CASSLGTGEEKLFF	TGTGCCAGCAGCCTCGGGACAGGGGAAGAAAAACTGTTTTTT
NA	TRBD1	TRBJ1-5	TRBV19	CASSIDAGGNLLNQPQHF	TGTGCCAGTAGTATTGATGCAGGGGGCAACTTACTCAATCAGCCCCAGCATTTT
once	TRBD1	TRBJ2-5	TRBV4-1	CASSQDRGTGTGGTQYF	TGCGCCAGCAGCCAAGATCGCGGGACAGGGACAGGGGGGACCCAGTACTTC
few	TRBD2	TRBJ2-2	TRBV28	CASSLFPGGGSNTGELFF	TGTGCCAGCAGTTTGTTCCCCGGGGGGGGTTCGAACACCGGGGAGCTGTTTTTT
NA	NA	TRBJ2-7	TRBV27	CASSSPFSEQYF	TGTGCCAGCAGCTCCCCCTTCTCGGAGCAGTACTTC
NA	TRBD1	TRBJ1-1	TRBV28	CASRRPGQGRRNTEAFF	TGTGCCAGCAGACGGCCGGGACAGGGGAGGCGGAACACTGAAGCTTTCTTT
NA	NA	TRBJ2-1	TRBV13	CASSPLGADEQFF	TGTGCCAGCAGCCCGTTGGGAGCAGATGAGCAGTTCTTC
NA	NA	TRBJ1-5	TRBV5-1	CASSSDGSSNQPQHF	TGCGCCAGCAGCTCGGACGGGAGCTCCAATCAGCCCCAGCATTTT
NA	TRBD2	TRBJ2-5	TRBV6-5	CASSGSGRARETQYF	TGTGCCAGCAGTGGAAGCGGGAGGGCCCGAGAGACCCAGTACTTC
NA	TRBD1	TRBJ2-1	TRBV6-6	CASRGNRGYNEQFF	TGTGCCAGCAGGGGTAACAGGGGATACAATGAGCAGTTCTTC
NA	NA	TRBJ2-1	TRBV30	CAWSPRTAYNEQFF	TGTGCCTGGAGTCCCCGGACAGCGTACAATGAGCAGTTCTTC
few	NA	TRBJ2-1	TRBV4-2	CASSQDIADYNEQFF	TGTGCCAGCAGCCAAGATATAGCGGACTACAATGAGCAGTTCTTC